A selection of T cell receptor beta chains follows, all from one sample in a study of blood T cell repertoires in COVID-19. The assay was immunoSEQ multiplex PCR, and TCRdb's table has in-frame clones only and misses some. The data hold roughly 250,000 clones, with about 87% observed a single time. The specimen sequenced was PBMCs or T cells enriched from blood (not recorded which). The origin of the receptors is a woman aged 50 to 65 who had recovered from COVID-19. Both conserved end residues are part of each CDR3. The D gene is left open where the match is weak. The listing skips clone size in some rows; elsewhere it reads once, few, many or a size class.

clone_size	j_call	v_call	d_call	cdr3_nt	cdr3_aa
NA	TRBJ1-6	TRBV7-3	NA	TGTGCCAGCAGCTTAAGGCGGGATTCACCCCTCCACTTT	CASSLRRDSPLHF
once	TRBJ2-1	TRBV7-9	NA	TGTGCCAGCACCACTGGGAGCGGAATTAATGAGCAGTTCTTC	CASTTGSGINEQFF
NA	TRBJ2-3	TRBV5-1	TRBD2	TGCGCCAGCAGCTCGAGCAGCGGGAGTCCAGATACGCAGTATTTT	CASSSSSGSPDTQYF
NA	TRBJ1-1	TRBV6-1	NA	TGTGCCAGCAGTGAGGCTTCTGAGGCCACTGAAGCTTTCTTT	CASSEASEATEAFF
NA	TRBJ2-7	TRBV18	TRBD1	TGTGCCAGCTCACCAGGGACAGGGGCCTACGAGCAGTACTTC	CASSPGTGAYEQYF
once	TRBJ2-7	TRBV15	NA	TGTGCCACCAGCAGAGCCTCAGGATACGAGCAGTACTTC	CATSRASGYEQYF
NA	TRBJ1-5	TRBV18	TRBD1	TGTGCCAGCTCATTTTTGCAGGGGGGCGGTCAGCCCCAGCATTTT	CASSFLQGGGQPQHF
few	TRBJ2-1	TRBV6-5	NA	TGTGCCAGCAGCCGAGCTAGAGGTTCCTACAATGAGCAGTTCTTC	CASSRARGSYNEQFF
NA	TRBJ2-7	TRBV6-6	TRBD1	TGTGCCAGCAGTTACACAGGGGACGAGCAGTACTTC	CASSYTGDEQYF
few	TRBJ2-6	TRBV4-2	TRBD1	TGTGCCAGCAGCCAAGGTCGAGGGGGCCTATCTGGGGCCAACGTCCTGACTTTC	CASSQGRGGLSGANVLTF
few	TRBJ1-5	TRBV28	NA	TGTGCCAGCCTTACCGGGGTCAATCAGCCCCAGCATTTT	CASLTGVNQPQHF
once	TRBJ2-3	TRBV27	NA	TGTGCCAGCAGTCCCCGAGGAGCGGGCAGCACAGATACGCAGTATTTT	CASSPRGAGSTDTQYF
NA	TRBJ1-1	TRBV6-2/TRBV6-3	NA	TGTGCCAGCAGTTACGGCGGTACTGAAGCTTTCTTT	CASSYGGTEAFF
NA	TRBJ2-2	TRBV4-1	NA	TGCGCCAGCAGCCAAGGGAGGTTAATGGACACCGGGGAGCTGTTTTTT	CASSQGRLMDTGELFF
NA	TRBJ2-1	TRBV5-1	NA	TGCGCCAGCAGATTATCCTACAATGAGCAGTTCTTC	CASRLSYNEQFF
NA	TRBJ2-3	TRBV29-1	TRBD1	TGCAGCGTTGAAGGGCAAAGGACAGGCCAAATCACAGATACGCAGTATTTT	CSVEGQRTGQITDTQYF
NA	TRBJ2-7	TRBV11-2	TRBD2	TGTGCCAGCAGCATTAGCGGGAGAGATTACGAGCAGTACTTC	CASSISGRDYEQYF
NA	TRBJ2-5	TRBV5-5	NA	TGTGCCAGCAGCTTGGCGGAGACCCAGTACTTC	CASSLAETQYF
NA	TRBJ2-1	TRBV18	NA	TGTGCCAGCTCACCCCCTTCCAAACCCTGGGCCAATGAGCAGTTCTTC	CASSPPSKPWANEQFF
NA	TRBJ1-1	TRBV3-1/TRBV3-2	NA	TGTGCCAGCAGTAAAGACAGGATGAACACTGAAGCTTTCTTT	CASSKDRMNTEAFF
NA	TRBJ1-2	TRBV27	TRBD1	TGTGCCAGCAGTTTCTTGGGACAGGGACGGCAGAGCTATGGCTACACCTTC	CASSFLGQGRQSYGYTF
NA	TRBJ1-2	TRBV30	NA	TGTGCCTGGATAGGAGCGCGGGGCTACACCTTC	CAWIGARGYTF
NA	TRBJ1-4	TRBV7-9	TRBD1	TGTGCCAGCAGCTATGGGACAGGGGGAGAAAAACTGTTTTTT	CASSYGTGGEKLFF
NA	TRBJ2-4	TRBV5-6	NA	TGTGCCAGCAGCTTGCCCCCTTCGAACATTCAGTACTTC	CASSLPPSNIQYF
NA	TRBJ1-2	TRBV19	TRBD1	TGTGCCAGTAGTACTCGGGACAGGGTAAAGGGCTACACCTTC	CASSTRDRVKGYTF
NA	TRBJ1-2	TRBV5-8	TRBD1	TGTGCCAGCAGTCACAGGGACAGGGGTCGGTATGGCTACACCTTC	CASSHRDRGRYGYTF